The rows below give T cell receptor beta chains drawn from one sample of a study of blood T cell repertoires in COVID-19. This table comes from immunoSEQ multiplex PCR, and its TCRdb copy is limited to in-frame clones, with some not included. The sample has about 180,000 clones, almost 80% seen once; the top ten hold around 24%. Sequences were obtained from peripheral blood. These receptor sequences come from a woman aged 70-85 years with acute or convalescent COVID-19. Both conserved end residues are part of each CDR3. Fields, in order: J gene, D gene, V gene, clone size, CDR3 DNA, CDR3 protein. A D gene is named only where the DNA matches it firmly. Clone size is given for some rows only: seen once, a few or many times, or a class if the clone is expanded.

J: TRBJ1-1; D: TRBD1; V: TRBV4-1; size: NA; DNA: TGCGCCAGCAGCCAACTTTTTCCCCGGACAGGGCGAGCTGAAGCTTTCTTT; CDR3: CASSQLFPRTGRAEAFF
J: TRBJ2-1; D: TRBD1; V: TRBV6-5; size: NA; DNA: TGTGCCAGCAGTTACGGACAGGGATGGGGTGAGCAGTTCTTC; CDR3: CASSYGQGWGEQFF
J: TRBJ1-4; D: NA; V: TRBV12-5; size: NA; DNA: TGTGCTAGTGCCCTCCTTAATGAAAAACTGTTTTTT; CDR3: CASALLNEKLFF
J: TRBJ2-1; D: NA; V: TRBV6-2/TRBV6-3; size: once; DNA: TGTGCCAGCAGTTACCCGCGGTATGAGCAGTTCTTC; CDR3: CASSYPRYEQFF
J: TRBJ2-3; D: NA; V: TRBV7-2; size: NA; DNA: TGTGCCAGCAGCCTGGACAGCAGCACAGATACGCAGTATTTT; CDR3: CASSLDSSTDTQYF
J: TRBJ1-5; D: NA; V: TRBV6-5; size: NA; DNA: TGTGCCAGCAGTTCGAACAGGGTGCCCGATCAGCCCCAGCATTTT; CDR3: CASSSNRVPDQPQHF
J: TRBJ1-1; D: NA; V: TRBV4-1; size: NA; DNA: TGCGCCAGCAGCCAAGTCCAGGGTGGGTTTACTGAAGCTTTCTTT; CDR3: CASSQVQGGFTEAFF
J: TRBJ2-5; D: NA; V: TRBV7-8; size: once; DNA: TGTGCCAGCAGCCCGCTCGGGTCCGTAGAGACCCAGTACTTC; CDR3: CASSPLGSVETQYF
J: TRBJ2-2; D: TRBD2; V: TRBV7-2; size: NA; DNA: TGTGCCAGCAGCTTAGCGTACCTAGCGGAGAACACCGGGGAGCTGTTTTTT; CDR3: CASSLAYLAENTGELFF
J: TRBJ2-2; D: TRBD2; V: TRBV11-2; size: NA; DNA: TGTGCCAGCAGCCTAGCGGGAGAACTTACCGGGGAGCTGTTTTTT; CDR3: CASSLAGELTGELFF
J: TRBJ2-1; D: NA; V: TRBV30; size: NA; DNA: TGTGCCTGCAGGGATTACAATGAGCAGTTCTTC; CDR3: CACRDYNEQFF
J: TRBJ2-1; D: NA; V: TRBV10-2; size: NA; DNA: TGCGCCAGCAGTGAGTTCTCGACTAGTGCCAATGAGCAGTTCTTC; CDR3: CASSEFSTSANEQFF
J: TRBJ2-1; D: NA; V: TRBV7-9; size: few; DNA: TGTGCCAGCAGCTTAGCGGTAGCGGCGAGCTCCTACAATGAGCAGTTCTTC; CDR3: CASSLAVAASSYNEQFF
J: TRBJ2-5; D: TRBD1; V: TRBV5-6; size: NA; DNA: TGTGCCAGCAGCTCACCGGGACAGGGTGGAGAGACCCAGTACTTC; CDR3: CASSSPGQGGETQYF
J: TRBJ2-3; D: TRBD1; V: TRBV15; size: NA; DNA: TGTGCCACCAGCACCCGGACAGGGAGTACAGATACGCAGTATTTT; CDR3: CATSTRTGSTDTQYF
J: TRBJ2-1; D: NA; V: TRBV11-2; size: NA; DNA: TGTGCCAGCAGCTTTTGGTCCGGTTCGCTAGCACACGATGAGCAGTTCTTC; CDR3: CASSFWSGSLAHDEQFF
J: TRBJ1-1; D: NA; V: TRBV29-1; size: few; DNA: TGCAGCGGCCTCACAGGGTCCACTGAAGCTTTCTTT; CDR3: CSGLTGSTEAFF
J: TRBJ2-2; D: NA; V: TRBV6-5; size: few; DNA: TGTGCCAGCAGGCCGGGGGCCGGGGAGCTGTTTTTT; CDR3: CASRPGAGELFF
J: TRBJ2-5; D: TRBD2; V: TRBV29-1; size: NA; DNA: TGCAGCGTTAGACTAGCGGGAGGCGGACAAGAGACCCAGTACTTC; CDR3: CSVRLAGGGQETQYF
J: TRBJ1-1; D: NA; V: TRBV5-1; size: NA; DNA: TGCGCCAGCAGATCGGGTGCCATGGCTGAAGCTTTCTTT; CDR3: CASRSGAMAEAFF
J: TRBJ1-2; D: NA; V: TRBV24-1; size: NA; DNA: TGTGCCACCAGTGACCCCGGGGGGGCCGATAACTATGGCTACACCTTC; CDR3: CATSDPGGADNYGYTF
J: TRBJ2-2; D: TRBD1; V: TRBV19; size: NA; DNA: TGTGCCAGTTCGACAGGGGCGAACACCGGGGAGCTGTTTTTT; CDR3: CASSTGANTGELFF
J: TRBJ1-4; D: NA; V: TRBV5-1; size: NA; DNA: TGCGCCAGCAGCTACACCATCGGGGAAAAACTGTTTTTT; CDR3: CASSYTIGEKLFF
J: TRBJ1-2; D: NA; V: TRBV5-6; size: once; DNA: TGTGCCAGCAGCCCCCGGGAGGGCTATGGCTACACCTTC; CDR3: CASSPREGYGYTF
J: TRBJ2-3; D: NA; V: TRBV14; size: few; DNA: TGTGCCAGCAGCCAAGATTTTAATGAGGATACGCAGTATTTT; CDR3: CASSQDFNEDTQYF
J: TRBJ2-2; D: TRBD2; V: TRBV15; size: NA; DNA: TGTGCCACCAGGCAGCGGGAATTGTACACCGGGGAGCTGTTTTTT; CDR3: CATRQRELYTGELFF
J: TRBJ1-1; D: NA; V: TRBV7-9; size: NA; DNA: TGTGCCAGCAGCCCGGACAGTAACACTGAAGCTTTCTTT; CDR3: CASSPDSNTEAFF
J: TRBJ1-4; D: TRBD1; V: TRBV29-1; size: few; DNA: TGCAGCGCGTCGGACAGGGCCGATGAAAAACTGTTTTTT; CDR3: CSASDRADEKLFF
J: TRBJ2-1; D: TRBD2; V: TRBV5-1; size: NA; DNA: TGCGCCAGCAGCTTGGAACTAGCGGGGTACAATGAGCAGTTCTTC; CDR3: CASSLELAGYNEQFF
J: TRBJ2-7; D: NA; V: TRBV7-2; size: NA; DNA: TGTGCCAGCAGCTTAAGACTTTCTACCGAGCAGTACTTC; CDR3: CASSLRLSTEQYF
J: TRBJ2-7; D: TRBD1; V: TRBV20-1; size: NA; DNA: TGCAGTGCTAGTTATGGGACAGGGCTGAAAGATTACGAGCAGTACTTC; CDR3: CSASYGTGLKDYEQYF
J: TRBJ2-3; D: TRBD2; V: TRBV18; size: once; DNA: TGTGCCAGCTCACCAGGGCAGGGACTAGCGGAAGGCACAGATACGCAGTATTTT; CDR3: CASSPGQGLAEGTDTQYF